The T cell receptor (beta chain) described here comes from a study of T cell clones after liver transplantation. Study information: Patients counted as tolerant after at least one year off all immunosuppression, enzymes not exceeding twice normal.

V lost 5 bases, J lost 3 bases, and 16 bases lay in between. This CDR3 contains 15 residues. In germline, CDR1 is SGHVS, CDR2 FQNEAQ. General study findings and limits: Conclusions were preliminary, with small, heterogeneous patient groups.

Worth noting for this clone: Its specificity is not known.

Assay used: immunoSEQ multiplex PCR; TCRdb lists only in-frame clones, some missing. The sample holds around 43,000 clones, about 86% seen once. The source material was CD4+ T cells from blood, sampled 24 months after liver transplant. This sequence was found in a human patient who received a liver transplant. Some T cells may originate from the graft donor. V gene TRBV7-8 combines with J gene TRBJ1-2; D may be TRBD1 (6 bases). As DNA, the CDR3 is TGTGCCAGCAGCCCGGGGAGGGGGTCGGACTATGGCTACACCTTC. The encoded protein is CASSPGRGSDYGYTF.